The 13 T cell receptor beta chains below all came from one sample that was sequenced in a study of CD8 T cells in Susac syndrome. An input of 0.5 to 1 ug of RNA was subjected to reverse transcription using random hexamers. TCRdb reprocessed the immunoSEQ multiplex PCR reads via MiXCR and lists one record per CDR3 protein. The sample shows 75,000 to 95,000 distinct CDR3 sequences, 95% of them seen only once. Specimen: CD8+ T cells from PBMCs. The source of these receptors is a human donor with Susac syndrome.

As concerns this clonotype: A much larger clone lies a single base off, so this may be a read error. V gene TRBV11-3 combines with J gene TRBJ2-1; TRBD2 aligns across 10 bases. V shed 5 bases, J shed 4 bases, and the junction held 2 bases outside the gene matches. Germline CDR1 reads SGHNT; CDR2 reads YENEEA. The CDR3 spans 14 residues. CDR3 amino acids: CASSRTSGYNEQFF. In DNA form, the CDR3 reads TGTGCCAGCAGCCGGACTAGCGGATACAATGAGCAGTTCTTC.

The genes are TRBV5-6 and TRBJ1-5; D may be TRBD1 (5 bases). Germline CDR1 SGHDT, CDR2 YYEEEE. The CDR3 length is 15 residues. Trimming stripped 4 bases from V and 5 bases from J, with 16 bases between. The CDR3 sequence: CASSGGMTEDQPQHF. CDR3 sequence (DNA): TGTGCCAGCAGCGGAGGAATGACAGAAGATCAGCCCCAGCATTTT. The full variable domain, completed using reference TRBV5-6 and TRBJ1-5, is DAGVTQSPTHLIKTRGQQVTLRCSPKSGHDTVSWYQQALGQGPQFIFQYYEEEERQRGNFPDRFSGHQFPNYSSELNVNALLLGDSALYLCASSGGMTEDQPQHFGDGTRLSIL.

CDR3 bases: TGTGCCATCAGTGAGTCGAACCCTGACTACGAGCAGTACTTC. Its protein is CAISESNPDYEQYF. The rearrangement joins TRBV10-3 to TRBJ2-7; no clear D gene. In germline, CDR1 is ENHRY, CDR2 SYGVKD. The CDR3 is 14 amino acids. Trimming took off 0 bases at V and 3 bases at J, with 9 bases between the two ends.

This sequence joins TRBV9 and TRBJ2-3; unclear D gene. Germline lookup yields CDR1 SGDLS and CDR2 YYNGEE. The CDR3 spans 13 residues. Trimming left V 4 bases short and J 4 bases short, with 10 bases between. The CDR3: CASSPLVSDTQYF. DNA of the CDR3: TGTGCCAGCAGCCCCCTAGTTTCAGATACGCAGTATTTT. Using reference TRBV9 and TRBJ2-3 for the parts outside the CDR3, the full variable domain is DSGVTQTPKHLITATGQRVTLRCSPRSGDLSVYWYQQSLDQGLQFLIQYYNGEERAKGNILERFSAQQFPDLHSELNLSSLELGDSALYFCASSPLVSDTQYFGPGTRLTVL.

CDR3 sequence reads: CASSPVVEQFF. The CDR3 DNA reads as TGTGCCAGCAGTCCCGTAGTTGAGCAGTTCTTC. This chain links TRBV7-8 with TRBJ2-1; no definite D call. V dropped 6 bases and J dropped 9 bases, with 9 bases sitting between them. The length of the CDR3 is 11 residues. Looked up from germline, CDR1 is SGHVS and CDR2 is FQNEAQ.

The CDR3 nucleotides are TGTGCCAGCATATGGTCCCGGTTACCCTTACGGACTGAAGCTTTCTTT. This sequence encodes CASIWSRLPLRTEAFF. The chain joins TRBV13 to TRBJ1-1; D not certain. Germline lookup yields CDR1 PRHDT and CDR2 FYEKMQ (reference sequence). The CDR3 length is 16 residues. Trimming removed 7 bases from V and 5 bases from J, with 23 bases in between.

The sample holds one count of this clonotype. This rearrangement joins TRBV7-9 to TRBJ2-7; 7 bases line up with TRBD2. The J segment lost 4 bases and the V segment lost 4 bases, leaving 10 bases of the junction unmatched. This CDR3 is built from 15 residues. CDR1 is SEHNR, CDR2 FQNEAQ, per germline (reference sequence). CDR3 nucleotide sequence: TGTGCCAGCAGCTCCACTCTAGCGGTCCTTTACGAGCAGTACTTC. Amino acid sequence: CASSSTLAVLYEQYF.

This clonotype was counted a single time. CDR3 sequence: CASSPRGAFTGELFF. The CDR3, as DNA: TGTGCCAGCAGCCCAAGAGGGGCCTTCACCGGGGAGCTGTTTTTT. The rearrangement joins TRBV6-6 to TRBJ2-2; possibly TRBD1 or TRBD2 for D (5 bases each). Trimming cost V 6 bases and J 4 bases, with 15 bases left between them. Germline CDR1 MNHNY, CDR2 SVGAGI (reference sequence). The CDR3 length is 15 residues.

The genes are TRBV20-1 and TRBJ2-4, with D perhaps TRBD1 or TRBD2 (5 bases each). Germline V gives CDR1 DFQATT, CDR2 SNEGSKA (reference sequence). V lost 3 bases, J lost 7 bases, and 19 bases lay in between. The CDR3 covers 15 residues. CDR3 loop: CSARERDAPSNIQYF. CDR3 nucleotide sequence: TGCAGTGCTAGGGAACGGGACGCCCCGAGTAACATTCAGTACTTC.

The chain uses TRBV29-1 and TRBJ2-1; 9 bases fit TRBD2. The germline V gene has CDR1 SQVTM and CDR2 ANQGSEA. This CDR3 is 14 amino acids long. The V and J ends lost 2 bases and 8 bases, in that order; junction bases with no gene match: 7. CDR3 region: CSVEISSGIYEQFF. For the CDR3, the DNA is TGCAGCGTTGAAATCTCTAGCGGGATCTATGAGCAGTTCTTC.

V gene TRBV7-9 combines with J gene TRBJ2-4; D is perhaps TRBD1 or TRBD2 (5 bases each). Germline V gene data show CDR1 as SEHNR and CDR2 as FQNEAQ (reference sequence). The CDR3 loop spans 14 amino acids. V dropped 6 bases and J dropped 1 base, with 10 bases sitting between them. DNA for the CDR3: TGTGCCAGCAGATCCGAGGGGGCCAAAAACATTCAGTACTTC. This sequence encodes CASRSEGAKNIQYF.

The chain employs TRBV20-1 and TRBJ2-7; the match to TRBD2 covers 7 bases. Germline V gene lookup returns CDR1 DFQATT and CDR2 SNEGSKA (reference sequence). This CDR3 is built from 14 residues. Unmatched junction bases numbered 8, after V lost 3 bases and J lost 3 bases. The CDR3 region has the DNA TGCAGTGCTAGCAGTCTAGCGGTACTCTACGAGCAGTACTTC. It yields the protein CSASSLAVLYEQYF.

V usage is TRBV2 and J usage is TRBJ2-7; 7 bases are a match to TRBD1. The CDR3 runs to 15 residues. CDR1 and CDR2 from the germline V gene are SNHLY and FYNNEI. Trimming took 3 bases from V and 2 from J; bases not matched to a gene: 7. The CDR3 sequence: CASSERDSGPYEQYF. CDR3 coding DNA: TGTGCCAGCAGTGAGAGGGACAGCGGCCCCTACGAGCAGTACTTC. Full variable domain (outside the CDR3, taken from reference TRBV2 and TRBJ2-7): EPEVTQTPSHQVTQMGQEVILRCVPISNHLYFYWYRQILGQKVEFLVSFYNNEISEKSEIFDDQFSVERPDGSNFTLKIRSTKLEDSAMYFCASSERDSGPYEQYFGPGTRLTVT.